This T cell receptor beta chain was sequenced in a study of CD8 T cells in Susac syndrome. Study observations and caveats: CD4+ T cell repertoires in Susac syndrome exhibited no evidence of clonal expansion.

FACS enriched CD8+ TEMRA cells, while bulk CD8+ and CD4+ were negatively isolated. The V and J ends lost 6 bases and 4 bases, in that order; junction bases with no gene match: 7. This CDR3 is built from 15 residues. Germline-derived CDR1 and CDR2 are ENHRY and SYGVKD. Note on this clonotype: What it recognizes is unknown.

Reverse transcription of about 0.5 to 1 ug RNA used random hexamers. Amplification of TCR beta CDR3 was carried out by immunoSEQ multiplex PCR, which covered 54 Vbeta and 13 Jbeta segments. Via MiXCR, TCRdb re-called the immunoSEQ multiplex PCR reads, giving one row per CDR3 protein. The sample includes over 100,000 distinct CDR3 sequences, just over 95% of them seen just once. The receptor was isolated from a human donor with Susac syndrome. The chain employs TRBV10-3 and TRBJ2-7; the match to TRBD1 covers 12 bases. Specimen: CD4+ T cells from PBMCs. The CDR3, as DNA: TGTGCCATCAGCAATCCGGGACAGGGGGCTTACGAGCAGTACTTC. Protein product: CAISNPGQGAYEQYF.